This T cell receptor (beta chain) emerged from a study of blood T cell repertoires in COVID-19. Study information: Sites in the United States, Italy and Spain provided acute and convalescent COVID-19 samples. From T cells, B-cell-depleted T cells, or PBMCs came the material, which was cDNA or gDNA.

Germline loops: CDR1 MNHEY, CDR2 SVGAGI. The CDR3 extends over 15 amino acids. V was trimmed by 5 bases and J by 0 bases, leaving 10 bases between them. Data came from immunoSEQ multiplex PCR; TCRdb stores just in-frame clones and leaves some out. This table holds around 50,000 clones, more than 75% found once. The clonotype comes from a woman aged 45-65 years with acute COVID-19. The chain employs TRBV6-5 and TRBJ1-4; D perhaps matches TRBD1 (6 bases). The sequenced sample was PBMCs or T cells enriched from blood (not recorded which). DNA of the CDR3: TGTGCCAGCAGTCGGACAGCTGCAACTAATGAAAAACTGTTTTTT. It is translated as CASSRTAATNEKLFF.